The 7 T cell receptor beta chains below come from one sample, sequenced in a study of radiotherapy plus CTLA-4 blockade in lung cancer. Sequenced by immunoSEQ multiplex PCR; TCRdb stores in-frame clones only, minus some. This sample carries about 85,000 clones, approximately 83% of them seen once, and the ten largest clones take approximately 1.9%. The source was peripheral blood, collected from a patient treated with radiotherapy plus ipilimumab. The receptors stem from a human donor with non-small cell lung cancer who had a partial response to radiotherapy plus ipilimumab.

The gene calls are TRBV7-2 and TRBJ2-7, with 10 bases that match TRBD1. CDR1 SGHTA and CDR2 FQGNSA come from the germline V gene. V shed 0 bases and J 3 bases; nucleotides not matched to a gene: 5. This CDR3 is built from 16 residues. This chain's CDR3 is CASSLAPGTGVYEQYF. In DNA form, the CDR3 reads TGTGCCAGCAGCTTAGCGCCCGGGACAGGGGTCTACGAGCAGTACTTC.

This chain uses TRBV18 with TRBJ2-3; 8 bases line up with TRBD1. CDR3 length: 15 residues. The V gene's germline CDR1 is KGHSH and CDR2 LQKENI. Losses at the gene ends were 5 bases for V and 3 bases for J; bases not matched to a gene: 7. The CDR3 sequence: CASSRGQVGTDTQYF. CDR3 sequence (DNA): TGTGCCAGCTCAAGGGGACAGGTCGGGACAGATACGCAGTATTTT.

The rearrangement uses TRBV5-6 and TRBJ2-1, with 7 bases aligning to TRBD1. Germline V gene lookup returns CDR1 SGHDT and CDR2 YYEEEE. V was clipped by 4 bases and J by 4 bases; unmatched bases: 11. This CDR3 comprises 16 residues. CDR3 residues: CASSLNRDSRYNEQFF. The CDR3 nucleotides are TGTGCCAGCAGCCTTAATCGGGACAGCCGATACAATGAGCAGTTCTTC.

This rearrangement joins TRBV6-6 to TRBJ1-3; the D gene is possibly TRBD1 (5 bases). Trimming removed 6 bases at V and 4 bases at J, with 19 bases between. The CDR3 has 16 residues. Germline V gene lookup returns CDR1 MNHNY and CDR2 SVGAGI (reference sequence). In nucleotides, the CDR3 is TGTGCCAGCAGCCCCAGGGAAAGGGTCTCCGGAAACACCATATATTTT. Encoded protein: CASSPRERVSGNTIYF.

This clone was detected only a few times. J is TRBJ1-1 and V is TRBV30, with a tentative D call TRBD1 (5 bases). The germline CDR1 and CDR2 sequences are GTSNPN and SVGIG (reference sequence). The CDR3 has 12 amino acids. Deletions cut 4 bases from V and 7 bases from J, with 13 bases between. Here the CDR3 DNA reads TGTGCCTGGACGGACATCGTGGGTGAAGCTTTCTTT. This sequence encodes CAWTDIVGEAFF.

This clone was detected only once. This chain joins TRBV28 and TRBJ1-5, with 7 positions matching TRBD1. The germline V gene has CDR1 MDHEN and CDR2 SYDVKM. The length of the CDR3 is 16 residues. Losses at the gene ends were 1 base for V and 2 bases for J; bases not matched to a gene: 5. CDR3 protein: CASSLFFRGGNQPQHF. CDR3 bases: TGTGCCAGCAGTTTATTCTTCAGGGGGGGCAATCAGCCCCAGCATTTT.

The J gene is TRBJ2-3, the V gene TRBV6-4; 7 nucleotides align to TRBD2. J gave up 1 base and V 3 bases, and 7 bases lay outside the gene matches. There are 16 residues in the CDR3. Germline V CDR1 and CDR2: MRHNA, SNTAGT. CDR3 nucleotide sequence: TGTGCCAGCAGTGAGGAGACTAGCCTGGGCACAGATACGCAGTATTTT. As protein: CASSEETSLGTDTQYF.